The table lists the clone carrying this T cell receptor (beta chain) with a count of one. The data derive from a study of T cell responses to AZD1222 COVID-19 vaccine. About the research overall: Pooled together were second doses at about 4 or about 12 weeks.

The CDR3 is 14 amino acids. Trimming removed 9 bases at V and 3 bases at J, with 12 bases between. The germline V gene has CDR1 LNHDA and CDR2 SQIVND (reference sequence). Sequenced by immunoSEQ multiplex PCR; TCRdb stores in-frame clones only, minus some. The sample includes 100,000 to 120,000 clones, 65% to 85% of them seen just once. Here the sequenced sample was peripheral blood, taken on day 0 of AZD1222 vaccination. The receptor comes from an adult in good health. This chain links TRBV19 with TRBJ1-6; D gene uncertain. Here the CDR3 reads CASRPEYYNSPLHF. The CDR3 nucleotides read TGTGCCAGCCGGCCGGAATACTATAATTCACCCCTCCACTTT.